The 5 T cell receptor beta chains below come from one sample, sequenced in a study of somatic mutations in cytotoxic T cells in rheumatoid arthritis. Sequencing used immunoSEQ multiplex PCR; TCRdb keeps in-frame clones, though not all of them. The data contain some 15,000 clones, about four fifths of them singletons. The sequencing input was CD8+ T cells sorted from blood. These TCRs come from an adult with rheumatoid arthritis.

The rearrangement uses TRBV7-8 and TRBJ1-3; perhaps TRBD1 as D (6 bases). This CDR3 contains 17 residues. The V end lost 2 bases, the J end lost 0 bases, and 14 bases lay between the germline ends. The V gene's germline CDR1 is SGHVS and CDR2 FQNEAQ. CDR3 sequence (DNA): TGTGCCAGCAGCTTAAAGGCTCAGGGGTTCTCTGGAAACACCATATATTTT. Residues: CASSLKAQGFSGNTIYF.

This clone has more than one count but fewer than ten. The J gene is TRBJ2-5, the V gene TRBV10-3; D not resolved. CDR1 ENHRY and CDR2 SYGVKD come from the germline V gene. V was shortened by 3 bases and J by 3 bases, with 14 bases between the two germline ends. The CDR3 loop spans 15 amino acids. CDR3 loop: CAISEESTPEETQYF. The CDR3 nucleotides read TGTGCCATCAGTGAAGAATCGACTCCAGAAGAGACCCAGTACTTC.

The rearrangement links TRBV7-9 to TRBJ1-3; D remains ambiguous. The CDR3 covers 13 residues. CDR1 SEHNR and CDR2 FQNEAQ come from the germline V gene (reference sequence). The V gene lost 1 base and the J gene lost 15 bases, with 16 bases spanning the gap. In DNA, the CDR3 is TGTGCCAGCAGCTTAGGGCGAACAGCCAGCCGATATTTT. Protein product: CASSLGRTASRYF.

The rearrangement uses TRBV10-2 and TRBJ1-2; a weak D match, TRBD1 (5 bases). This CDR3 has 16 amino acids. Per the germline V gene, CDR1 is WSHSY and CDR2 is SAAADI. The ends were cut back, 0 bases at V and 0 bases at J, with 11 bases in the middle. DNA for the CDR3: TGCGCCAGCAGTGAGTCCGTGACAGCAGCTAACTATGGCTACACCTTC. This translates into CASSESVTAANYGYTF.

The chain combines TRBV11-1 with TRBJ2-1, with TRBD2 matching over 7 bases. Germline trimming cut 4 bases from V and 6 bases from J; bases unmatched to any gene: 9. Germline CDR1 and CDR2: SGHAT and FQDESV (reference sequence). The CDR3 has 15 amino acids. This chain's CDR3 is CASSSAPRGGNEQFF. The CDR3 DNA is TGTGCCAGCAGCTCCGCGCCCCGCGGGGGCAATGAGCAGTTCTTC.